A selection of T cell receptor beta chains follows, all from one sample in a study of Ad26.COV2.S vaccination and SARS-CoV-2 variants. Method: immunoSEQ multiplex PCR; TCRdb's copy keeps in-frame clones and lacks some. The sample has about 350,000 clones, about nine tenths seen once. Sequencing was performed on peripheral blood, taken in a trial of Ad26.COV2.S vaccine versus placebo. Receptors were obtained from a person aged 18-65 years who received the Ad26.COV2.S COVID-19 vaccine or a placebo. CDR3s include the opening cysteine and the closing phenylalanine or tryptophan. Each record gives: V gene, clone size, J gene, CDR3 length, D gene, CDR3 DNA, CDR3 protein. The D gene is left open where the match is weak. Clone size, where shown, is once, few, many, or a class for clones that have expanded.

v_call: TRBV5-5; clone_size: NA; j_call: TRBJ1-5; cdr3_length: 16; d_call: TRBD1; cdr3_nt: TGTGCCAGCAGATTCGCCGCAGGGGGCACGATGCAGCCCCAGCATTTT; cdr3_aa: CASRFAAGGTMQPQHF
v_call: TRBV27; clone_size: NA; j_call: TRBJ1-2; cdr3_length: 14; d_call: TRBD1; cdr3_nt: TGTGCCAGCAGTTACCTCTCGGGACAGGGAAAGGAGAGCTTC; cdr3_aa: CASSYLSGQGKESF
v_call: TRBV11-3; clone_size: NA; j_call: TRBJ2-1; cdr3_length: 17; d_call: TRBD2; cdr3_nt: TGTGCCAGCAGCTTATTGATGGGAGCGGGGGTTAACAATGAGCAGTTCTTC; cdr3_aa: CASSLLMGAGVNNEQFF
v_call: TRBV27; clone_size: once; j_call: TRBJ2-1; cdr3_length: 14; d_call: NA; cdr3_nt: TGTGCCAGCAGTTTAGGCGGGACCTACAATGAGCAGTTCTTC; cdr3_aa: CASSLGGTYNEQFF
v_call: TRBV6-6; clone_size: NA; j_call: TRBJ1-2; cdr3_length: 14; d_call: TRBD1; cdr3_nt: TGTGCCAGCAGTTACGGGACAGGGAACTATGGCTACACCTTC; cdr3_aa: CASSYGTGNYGYTF
v_call: TRBV13; clone_size: NA; j_call: TRBJ2-5; cdr3_length: 11; d_call: TRBD1; cdr3_nt: TGTGCCAGCAGCGACAGGGAAGACCAGTACTTC; cdr3_aa: CASSDREDQYF
v_call: TRBV7-9; clone_size: NA; j_call: TRBJ1-1; cdr3_length: 14; d_call: NA; cdr3_nt: TGTGCCAGCACGCTAACAGGGATAGGAACTGAAGCTTTCTTT; cdr3_aa: CASTLTGIGTEAFF
v_call: TRBV7-9; clone_size: once; j_call: TRBJ1-2; cdr3_length: 12; d_call: NA; cdr3_nt: TGTGCCAGCAGCTTAGGGACTTCTGGCTACACCTTC; cdr3_aa: CASSLGTSGYTF
v_call: TRBV5-3; clone_size: NA; j_call: TRBJ2-2; cdr3_length: 18; d_call: TRBD2; cdr3_nt: TGTGCCAGAAGCCCCCCTGGACTAGCGGGGGCCGGCTCCGGGGAGCTGTTTTTT; cdr3_aa: CARSPPGLAGAGSGELFF
v_call: TRBV6-1; clone_size: NA; j_call: TRBJ2-6; cdr3_length: 20; d_call: NA; cdr3_nt: TGTGCCAGCAGTGGGAGGGAACCACAACTCTTCCACTCTGGGGCCAACGTCCTGACTTTC; cdr3_aa: CASSGREPQLFHSGANVLTF
v_call: TRBV18; clone_size: NA; j_call: TRBJ2-7; cdr3_length: 16; d_call: TRBD1; cdr3_nt: TGTGCCAGCTCACCCGTAGGGACAGGGGTCCCCTACGAGCAGTACTTC; cdr3_aa: CASSPVGTGVPYEQYF
v_call: TRBV12-3/TRBV12-4; clone_size: NA; j_call: TRBJ1-2; cdr3_length: 13; d_call: TRBD1; cdr3_nt: TGTGCCAGCAGTTTGGGACAGGGCGTAGGCTACACCTTC; cdr3_aa: CASSLGQGVGYTF
v_call: TRBV9; clone_size: NA; j_call: TRBJ2-2; cdr3_length: 18; d_call: TRBD2; cdr3_nt: TGTGCCAGCAGCGTAGGCACTAGCGGGGGCCATAACACCGGGGAGCTGTTTTTT; cdr3_aa: CASSVGTSGGHNTGELFF
v_call: TRBV2; clone_size: NA; j_call: TRBJ2-7; cdr3_length: 14; d_call: TRBD1; cdr3_nt: TGTGCCAGCAACGGGGACAGGGCGACCTACGAGCAGTACTTC; cdr3_aa: CASNGDRATYEQYF
v_call: TRBV7-2; clone_size: NA; j_call: TRBJ1-2; cdr3_length: 15; d_call: TRBD1; cdr3_nt: TGTGCCAGCAGCTTAGCCCCGACAGGGGGCTATGGCTACACCTTC; cdr3_aa: CASSLAPTGGYGYTF
v_call: TRBV15; clone_size: NA; j_call: TRBJ2-3; cdr3_length: 14; d_call: NA; cdr3_nt: TGTGCCACCAGCCATTCGCTAGCCGCAGATACGCAGTATTTT; cdr3_aa: CATSHSLAADTQYF
v_call: TRBV6-6; clone_size: NA; j_call: TRBJ2-1; cdr3_length: 15; d_call: TRBD1; cdr3_nt: TGTGCCAGCAGCTATACAGGGGGCTTGTCAAATGAGCAGTTCTTC; cdr3_aa: CASSYTGGLSNEQFF
v_call: TRBV7-6; clone_size: NA; j_call: TRBJ2-7; cdr3_length: 15; d_call: TRBD1; cdr3_nt: TGTGCCAGCAGCCCACCGGACAGGGGGCGATCCGAGCAGTACTTC; cdr3_aa: CASSPPDRGRSEQYF
v_call: TRBV5-6; clone_size: NA; j_call: TRBJ2-1; cdr3_length: 16; d_call: NA; cdr3_nt: TGTGCCAGCAGCCCGGTCATTTGGGCGCCCTACAATGAGCAGTTCTTC; cdr3_aa: CASSPVIWAPYNEQFF
v_call: TRBV14; clone_size: NA; j_call: TRBJ2-7; cdr3_length: 14; d_call: NA; cdr3_nt: TGTGCCAGCAGCCAAGATCTAGGAGACCACGAGCAGTACTTC; cdr3_aa: CASSQDLGDHEQYF